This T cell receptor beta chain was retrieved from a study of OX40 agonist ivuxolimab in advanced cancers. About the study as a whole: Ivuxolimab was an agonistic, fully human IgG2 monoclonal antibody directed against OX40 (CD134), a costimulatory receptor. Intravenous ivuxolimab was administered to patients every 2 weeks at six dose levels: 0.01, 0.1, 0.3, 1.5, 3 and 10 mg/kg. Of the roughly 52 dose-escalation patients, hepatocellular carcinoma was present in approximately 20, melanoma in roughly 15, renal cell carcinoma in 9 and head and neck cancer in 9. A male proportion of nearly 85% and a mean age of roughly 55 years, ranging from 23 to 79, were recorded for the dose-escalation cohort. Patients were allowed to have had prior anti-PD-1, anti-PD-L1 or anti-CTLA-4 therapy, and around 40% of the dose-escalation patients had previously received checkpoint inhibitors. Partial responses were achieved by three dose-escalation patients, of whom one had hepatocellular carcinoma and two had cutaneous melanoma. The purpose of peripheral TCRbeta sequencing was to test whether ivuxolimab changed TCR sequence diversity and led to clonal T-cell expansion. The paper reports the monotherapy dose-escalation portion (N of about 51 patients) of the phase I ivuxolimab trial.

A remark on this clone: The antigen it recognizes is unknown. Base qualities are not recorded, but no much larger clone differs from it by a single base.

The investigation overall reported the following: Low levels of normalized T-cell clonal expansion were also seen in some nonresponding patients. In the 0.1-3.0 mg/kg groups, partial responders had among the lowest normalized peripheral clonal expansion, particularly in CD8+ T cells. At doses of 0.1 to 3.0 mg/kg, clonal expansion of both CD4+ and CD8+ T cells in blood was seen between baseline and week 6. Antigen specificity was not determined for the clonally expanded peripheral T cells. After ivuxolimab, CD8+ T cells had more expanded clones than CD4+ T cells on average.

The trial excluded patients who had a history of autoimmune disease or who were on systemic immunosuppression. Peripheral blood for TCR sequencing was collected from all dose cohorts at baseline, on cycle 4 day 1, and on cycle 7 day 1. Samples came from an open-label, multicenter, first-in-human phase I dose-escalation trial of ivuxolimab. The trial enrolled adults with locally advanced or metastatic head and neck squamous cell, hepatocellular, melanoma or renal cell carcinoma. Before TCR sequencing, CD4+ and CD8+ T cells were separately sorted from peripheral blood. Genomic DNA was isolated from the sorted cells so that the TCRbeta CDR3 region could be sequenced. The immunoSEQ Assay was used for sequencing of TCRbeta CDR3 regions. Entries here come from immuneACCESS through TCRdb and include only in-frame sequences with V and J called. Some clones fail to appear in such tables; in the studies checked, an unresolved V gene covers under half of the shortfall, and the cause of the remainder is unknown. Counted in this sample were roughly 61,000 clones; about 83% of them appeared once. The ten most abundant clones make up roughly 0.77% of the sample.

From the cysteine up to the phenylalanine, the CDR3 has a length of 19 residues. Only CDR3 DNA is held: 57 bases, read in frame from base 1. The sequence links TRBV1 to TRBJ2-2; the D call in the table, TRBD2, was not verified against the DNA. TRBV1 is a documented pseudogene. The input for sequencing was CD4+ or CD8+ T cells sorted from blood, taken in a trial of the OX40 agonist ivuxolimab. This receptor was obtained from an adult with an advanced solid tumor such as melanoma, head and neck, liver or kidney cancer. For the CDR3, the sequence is CTSSLQGGGGSQNTGELFF. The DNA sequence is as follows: TGCACCAGCAGCCTCCAGGGGGGCGGGGGGTCACAGAACACCGGGGAGCTGTTTTTT.